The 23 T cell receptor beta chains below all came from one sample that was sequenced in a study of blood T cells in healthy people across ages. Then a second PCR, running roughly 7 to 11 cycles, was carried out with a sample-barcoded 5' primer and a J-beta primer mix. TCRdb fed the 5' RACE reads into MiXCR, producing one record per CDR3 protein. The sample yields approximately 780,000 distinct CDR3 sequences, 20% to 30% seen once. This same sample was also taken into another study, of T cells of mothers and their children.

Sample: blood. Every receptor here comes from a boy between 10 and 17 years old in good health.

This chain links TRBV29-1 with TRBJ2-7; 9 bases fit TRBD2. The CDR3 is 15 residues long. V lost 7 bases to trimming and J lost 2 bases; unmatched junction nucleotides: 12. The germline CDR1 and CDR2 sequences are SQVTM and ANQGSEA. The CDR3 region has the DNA TGCAGCGCCGGCGGCGGACTAGCGTTGGCCTACGAGCAGTACTTC. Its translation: CSAGGGLALAYEQYF.

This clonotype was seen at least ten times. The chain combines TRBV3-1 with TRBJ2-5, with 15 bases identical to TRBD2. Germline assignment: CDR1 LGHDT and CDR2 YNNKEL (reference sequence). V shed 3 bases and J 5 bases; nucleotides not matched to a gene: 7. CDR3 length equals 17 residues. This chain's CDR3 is CASSHGTSGGRTETQYF. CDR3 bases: TGTGCCAGCAGCCACGGGACTAGCGGGGGGAGAACGGAGACCCAGTACTTC.

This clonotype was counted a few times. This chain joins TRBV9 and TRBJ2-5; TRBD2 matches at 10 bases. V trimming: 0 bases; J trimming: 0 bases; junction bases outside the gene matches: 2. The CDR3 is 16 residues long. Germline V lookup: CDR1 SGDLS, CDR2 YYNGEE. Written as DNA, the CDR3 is TGTGCCAGCAGCGTAGAAAGCGGGGGGGACCAAGAGACCCAGTACTTC. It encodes CASSVESGGDQETQYF.

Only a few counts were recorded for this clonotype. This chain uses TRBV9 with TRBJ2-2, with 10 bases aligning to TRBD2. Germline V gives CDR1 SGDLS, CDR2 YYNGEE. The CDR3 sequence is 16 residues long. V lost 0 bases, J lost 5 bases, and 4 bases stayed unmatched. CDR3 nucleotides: TGTGCCAGCAGCGTAGAGGGTAGCGGGGGGACCGGGGAGCTGTTTTTT. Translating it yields CASSVEGSGGTGELFF.

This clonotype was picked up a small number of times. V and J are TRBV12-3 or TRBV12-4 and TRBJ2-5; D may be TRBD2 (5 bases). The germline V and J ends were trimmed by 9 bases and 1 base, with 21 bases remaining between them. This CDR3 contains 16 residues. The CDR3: CASVRIGNGIQETQYF. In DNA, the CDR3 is TGTGCCAGTGTTCGAATAGGAAACGGGATCCAAGAGACCCAGTACTTC.

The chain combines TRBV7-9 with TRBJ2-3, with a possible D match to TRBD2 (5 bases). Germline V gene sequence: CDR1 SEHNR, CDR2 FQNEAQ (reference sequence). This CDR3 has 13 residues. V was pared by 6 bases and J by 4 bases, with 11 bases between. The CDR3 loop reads CASRLASPDTQYF. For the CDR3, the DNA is TGTGCCAGCAGGCTGGCTAGCCCAGATACGCAGTATTTT.

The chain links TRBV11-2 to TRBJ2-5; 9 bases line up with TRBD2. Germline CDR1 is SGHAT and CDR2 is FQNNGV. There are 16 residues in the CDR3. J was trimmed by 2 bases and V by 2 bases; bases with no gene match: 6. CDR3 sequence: CASSLNSGGIQETQYF. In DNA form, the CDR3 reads TGTGCCAGCAGCTTAAATAGCGGGGGTATTCAAGAGACCCAGTACTTC.

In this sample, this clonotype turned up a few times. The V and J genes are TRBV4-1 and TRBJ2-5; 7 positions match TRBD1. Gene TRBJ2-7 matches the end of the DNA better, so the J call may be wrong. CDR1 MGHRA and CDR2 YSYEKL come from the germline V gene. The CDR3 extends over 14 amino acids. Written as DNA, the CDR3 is TGCGCCAGCAGCCCGGGACAGAATAGCTACGAGCAGTACTTC. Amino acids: CASSPGQNSYEQYF.

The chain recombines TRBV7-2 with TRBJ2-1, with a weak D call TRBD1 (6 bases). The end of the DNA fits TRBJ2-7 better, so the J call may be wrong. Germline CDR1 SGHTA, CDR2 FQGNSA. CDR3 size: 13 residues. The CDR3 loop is CASRNTGNYEQYF. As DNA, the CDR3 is TGTGCCAGCCGAAATACAGGGAATTACGAGCAGTACTTC.

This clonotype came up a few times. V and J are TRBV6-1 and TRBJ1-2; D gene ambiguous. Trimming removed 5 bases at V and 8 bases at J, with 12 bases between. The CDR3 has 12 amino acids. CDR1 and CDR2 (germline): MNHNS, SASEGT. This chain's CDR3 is CASSFYLGGYTF. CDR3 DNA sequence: TGTGCCAGCAGTTTTTACTTAGGGGGCTACACCTTC.

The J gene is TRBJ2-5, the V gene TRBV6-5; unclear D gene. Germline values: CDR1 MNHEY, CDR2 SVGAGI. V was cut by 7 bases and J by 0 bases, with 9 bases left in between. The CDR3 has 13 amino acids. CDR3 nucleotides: TGTGCCAGCAAGAAGCACCACCAAGAGACCCAGTACTTC. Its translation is CASKKHHQETQYF.

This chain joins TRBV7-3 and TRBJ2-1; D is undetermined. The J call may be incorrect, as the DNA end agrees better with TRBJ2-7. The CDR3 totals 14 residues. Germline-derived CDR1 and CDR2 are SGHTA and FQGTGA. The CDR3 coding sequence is TGTGCCAGCAGCTTAGCCTGGGGAAACTACGAGCAGTACTTC. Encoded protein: CASSLAWGNYEQYF.

The CDR3 DNA reads TGTGCCACCAGTGAGCGGGACTACAACTATGGCTACACCTTC. This codes for CATSERDYNYGYTF. This chain connects TRBV24-1 to TRBJ1-2; D might be TRBD1 (5 bases). The CDR3 spans 14 residues. V was clipped by 4 bases and J by 2 bases, with 10 bases between them. Germline assignment: CDR1 KGHDR and CDR2 SFDVKD.

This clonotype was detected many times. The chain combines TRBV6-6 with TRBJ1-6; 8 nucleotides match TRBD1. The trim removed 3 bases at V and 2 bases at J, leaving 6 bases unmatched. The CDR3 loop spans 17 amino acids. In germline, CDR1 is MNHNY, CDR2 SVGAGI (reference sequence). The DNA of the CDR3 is TGTGCCAGCAGTTATCGGGCACAGGGGGCCTATAATTCACCCCTCCACTTT. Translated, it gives CASSYRAQGAYNSPLHF.

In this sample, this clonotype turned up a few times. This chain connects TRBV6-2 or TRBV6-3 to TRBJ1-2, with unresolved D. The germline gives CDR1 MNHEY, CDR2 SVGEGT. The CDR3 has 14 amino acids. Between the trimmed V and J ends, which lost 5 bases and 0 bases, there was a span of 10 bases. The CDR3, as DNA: TGTGCCAGCAGTCATAAGGGAGCTAACTATGGCTACACCTTC. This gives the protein CASSHKGANYGYTF.

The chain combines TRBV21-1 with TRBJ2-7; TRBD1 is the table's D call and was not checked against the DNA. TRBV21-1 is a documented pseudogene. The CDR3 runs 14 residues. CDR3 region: CASNKQGSRYEQYF. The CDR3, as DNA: TGTGCCAGCAACAAACAGGGAAGTCGCTACGAGCAGTACTTC.

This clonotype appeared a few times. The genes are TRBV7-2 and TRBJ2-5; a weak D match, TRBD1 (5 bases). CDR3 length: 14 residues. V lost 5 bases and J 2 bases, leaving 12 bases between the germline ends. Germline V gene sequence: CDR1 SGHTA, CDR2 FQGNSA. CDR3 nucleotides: TGTGCCAGCAGCCGTGGGGCAATGCAAGAGACCCAGTACTTC. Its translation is CASSRGAMQETQYF.

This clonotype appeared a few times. The CDR3 sequence is CASSPGEGNEQYF. Written as DNA, the CDR3 is TGTGCCAGCAGCCCTGGGGAGGGGAACGAGCAGTACTTC. V is TRBV7-9 and J is TRBJ2-7; 7 bases match TRBD2. The CDR3 sequence is 13 residues long. The V gene end was trimmed by 5 bases and the J gene end by 5 bases; junction bases not matched to a gene: 6. CDR1 and CDR2 (germline): SEHNR, FQNEAQ (reference sequence).

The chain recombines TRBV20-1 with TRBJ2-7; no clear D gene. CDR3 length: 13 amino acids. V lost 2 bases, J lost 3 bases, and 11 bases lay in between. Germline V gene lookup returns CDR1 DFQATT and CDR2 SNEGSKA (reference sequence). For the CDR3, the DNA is TGCAGTGCTAGACATAGCACGGGCTACGAGCAGTACTTC. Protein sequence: CSARHSTGYEQYF.

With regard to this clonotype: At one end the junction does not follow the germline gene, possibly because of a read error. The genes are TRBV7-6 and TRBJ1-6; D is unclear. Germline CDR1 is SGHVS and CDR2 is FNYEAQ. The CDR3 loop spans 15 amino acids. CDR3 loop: CASSYKDFINSPPHF. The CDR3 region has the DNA TGTGCCAGCAGTTATAAGGACTTTATTAATTCACCCCCCCACTTT.

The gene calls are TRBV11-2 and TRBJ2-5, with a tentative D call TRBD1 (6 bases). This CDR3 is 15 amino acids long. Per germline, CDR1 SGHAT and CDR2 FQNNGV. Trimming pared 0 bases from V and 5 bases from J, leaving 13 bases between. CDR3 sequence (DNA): TGTGCCAGCAGCTTAGAGGGACACCACGGGGAGACCCAGTACTTC. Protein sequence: CASSLEGHHGETQYF. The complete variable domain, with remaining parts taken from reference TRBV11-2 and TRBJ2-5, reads EAGVAQSPRYKIIEKRQSVAFWCNPISGHATLYWYQQILGQGPKLLIQFQNNGVVDDSQLPKDRFSAERLKGVDSTLKIQPAKLEDSAVYLCASSLEGHHGETQYFGPGTRLLVL.

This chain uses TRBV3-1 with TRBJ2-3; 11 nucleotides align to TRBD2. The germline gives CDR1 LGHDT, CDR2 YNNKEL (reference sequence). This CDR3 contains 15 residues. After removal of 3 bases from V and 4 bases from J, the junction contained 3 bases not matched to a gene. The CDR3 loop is CASSQLAGGPDTQYF. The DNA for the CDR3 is TGTGCCAGCAGCCAGCTAGCGGGGGGCCCAGATACGCAGTATTTT.

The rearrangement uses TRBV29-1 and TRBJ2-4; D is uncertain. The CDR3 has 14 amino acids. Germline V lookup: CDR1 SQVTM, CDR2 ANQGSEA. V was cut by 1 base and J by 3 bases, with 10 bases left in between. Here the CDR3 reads CSVEVREGKNIQYF. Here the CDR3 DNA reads TGCAGCGTTGAAGTTAGGGAAGGCAAAAACATTCAGTACTTC.